Listed below are T cell receptor beta chains from one sample, sequenced in a study of T cell responses to AZD1222 COVID-19 vaccine. Measured with immunoSEQ multiplex PCR; TCRdb has only the in-frame clones, and not every one. The repertoire includes about 160,000 clones, roughly 94% of them detected once, and around 4.4% sits in the top ten. The sequences come from peripheral blood, collected on day 0 of MenACWY control vaccination. The receptors come from an adult in good health. Each CDR3 is given with its conserved first and last residue. Fields, in order: J gene, D gene, CDR3 length, V gene, CDR3 protein, CDR3 DNA. D genes are given only for firm matches.

TRBJ1-5,.,14,TRBV6-2/TRBV6-3,CASSYEDTRQPQHF,TGTGCCAGCAGTTACGAGGATACTCGGCAGCCCCAGCATTTT
TRBJ2-5,.,13,TRBV9,CASSGGTLGAQYF,TGTGCCAGCAGCGGCGGGACTTTGGGGGCCCAGTACTTC
TRBJ2-3,.,14,TRBV7-3,CASSSGVSTDTQYF,TGTGCCAGCAGCTCGGGGGTTAGCACAGATACGCAGTATTTT
TRBJ2-5,TRBD2,18,TRBV6-4,CASSDCEYAREEKETQYF,TGTGCCAGCAGTGACTGTGAGTATGCCCGGGAGGAGAAAGAGACCCAGTACTTC
TRBJ1-1,.,12,TRBV28,CASNTANTEAFF,TGTGCCAGCAATACCGCGAACACTGAAGCTTTCTTT
TRBJ1-1,.,16,TRBV5-8,CASSPYFGEGNTEAFF,TGTGCCAGCAGCCCCTACTTCGGGGAGGGGAACACTGAAGCTTTCTTT
TRBJ2-7,TRBD1,14,TRBV2,CASSSRDRENEQYF,TGTGCCAGCAGTTCTCGGGACAGGGAAAACGAGCAGTACTTC
TRBJ2-1,.,16,TRBV6-5,CASSFGGPGPYNEQFF,TGTGCCAGCAGTTTTGGAGGGCCGGGGCCCTACAATGAGCAGTTCTTC
TRBJ1-2,TRBD1,13,TRBV29-1,CSAEQGLDYGYTF,TGCAGCGCGGAACAGGGGTTGGACTATGGCTACACCTTC
TRBJ1-1,.,13,TRBV9,CASSERPGLRAFF,TGTGCCAGCAGCGAGAGGCCGGGACTTCGAGCTTTCTTT
TRBJ1-2,TRBD1,13,TRBV12-3/TRBV12-4,CASSTQGNYGYTF,TGTGCCAGCAGCACACAGGGGAACTATGGCTACACCTTC